These 3 T cell receptor beta chains came from one sample sequenced in a study of shared clonotypes between healthy human individuals. TCRdb's copy holds only in-frame clones and misses some; the assay was immunoSEQ multiplex PCR. The sample has around 2.5 million clones; over 85% are singletons. The specimen sequenced was naive CD4+ T cells from PBMCs. Regarding subset: CD45RA+ positively selected. The receptor source for this set is a man between 18 and 29 years old in good health. Some clones in this sample may be carry-over from other donors' samples.

The chain carries TRBV7-9 and TRBJ1-1; 8 nucleotides agree with TRBD1. CDR3 size: 16 residues. V shed 3 bases and J 7 bases; nucleotides not matched to a gene: 13. Looked up from germline, CDR1 is SEHNR and CDR2 is FQNEAQ (reference sequence). The CDR3 region has the DNA TGTGCCAGCAGCTTCCAGGGGGCGGGCCTGGGAGGTGAAGCTTTCTTT. It specifies CASSFQGAGLGGEAFF.

The V call is TRBV5-3, the J call TRBJ1-3, with no clear D. TRBV5-3 is treated as an ORF (open reading frame) with a function not yet certain. This CDR3 spans 16 amino acids. V lost 4 bases and J 0 bases, leaving 14 bases between the germline ends. The CDR3 protein is CARSPQDGLSGNTIYF. DNA for the CDR3: TGTGCCAGAAGCCCCCAGGACGGCCTCTCTGGAAACACCATATATTTT.

This sequence joins TRBV5-1 and TRBJ1-1, with a tentative D call TRBD1 (5 bases). V was clipped by 7 bases and J by 3 bases, with 13 bases between them. This CDR3 is 13 amino acids long. Germline-derived CDR1 and CDR2 are SGHRS and YFSETQ. For the CDR3, the DNA is TGCGCCAGCTGGGCCGGCAGGGACACTGAAGCTTTCTTT. It yields the protein CASWAGRDTEAFF.